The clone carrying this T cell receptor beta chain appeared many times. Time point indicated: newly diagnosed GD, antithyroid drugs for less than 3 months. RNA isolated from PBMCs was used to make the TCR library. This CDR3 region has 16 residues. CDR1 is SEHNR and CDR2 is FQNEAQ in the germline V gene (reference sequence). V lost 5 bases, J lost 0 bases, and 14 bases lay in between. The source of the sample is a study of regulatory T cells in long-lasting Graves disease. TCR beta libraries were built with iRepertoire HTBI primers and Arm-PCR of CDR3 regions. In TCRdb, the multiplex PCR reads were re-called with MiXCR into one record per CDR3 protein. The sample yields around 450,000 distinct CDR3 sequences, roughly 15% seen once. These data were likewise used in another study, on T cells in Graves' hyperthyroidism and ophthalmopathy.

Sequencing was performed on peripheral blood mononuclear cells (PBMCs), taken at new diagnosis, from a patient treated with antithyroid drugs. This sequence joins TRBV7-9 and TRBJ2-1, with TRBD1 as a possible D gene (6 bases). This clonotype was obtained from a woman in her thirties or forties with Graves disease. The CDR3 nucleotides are TGTGCCAGCAGCAGCGCCCAGGGGTACTCCTACAATGAGCAGTTCTTC. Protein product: CASSSAQGYSYNEQFF.